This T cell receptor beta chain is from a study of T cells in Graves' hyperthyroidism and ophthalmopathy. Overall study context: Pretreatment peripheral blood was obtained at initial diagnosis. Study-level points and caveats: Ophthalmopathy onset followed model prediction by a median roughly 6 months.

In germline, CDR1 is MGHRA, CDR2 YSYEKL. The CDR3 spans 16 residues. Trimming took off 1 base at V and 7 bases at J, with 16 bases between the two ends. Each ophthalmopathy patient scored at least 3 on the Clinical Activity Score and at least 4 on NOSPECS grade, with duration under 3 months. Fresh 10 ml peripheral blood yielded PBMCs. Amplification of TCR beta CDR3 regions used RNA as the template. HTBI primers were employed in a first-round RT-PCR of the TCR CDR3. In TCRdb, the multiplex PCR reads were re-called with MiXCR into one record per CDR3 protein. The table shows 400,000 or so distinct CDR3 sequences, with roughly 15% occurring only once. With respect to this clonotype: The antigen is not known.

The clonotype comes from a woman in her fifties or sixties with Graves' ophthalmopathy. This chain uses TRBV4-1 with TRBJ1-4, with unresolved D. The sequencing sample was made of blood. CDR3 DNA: TGCGCCAGCAGCCAAGGGGTGGGAGCCCTGGGTGAAAAACTGTTTTTT. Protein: CASSQGVGALGEKLFF.